A single T cell receptor beta chain is shown here with its context. These data are taken from a study of blood T cell repertoires in COVID-19. Across the study: Sample material is recorded as cDNA or gDNA derived from T cells, B-cell-depleted T cells, or PBMCs.

Sequenced by immunoSEQ multiplex PCR; TCRdb stores in-frame clones only, minus some. The sample carries 120,000 to 150,000 clones, 80% to 90% recorded once. A Seattle source enrolled patients during active infection and followed them longitudinally. The germline CDR1 and CDR2 sequences are KGHDR and SFDVKD. V was clipped by 5 bases and J by 5 bases; unmatched bases: 11. This CDR3 contains 16 residues. This TCR derives from a woman in her fifties or sixties with COVID-19, enrolled during active disease. Sequenced sample: peripheral blood. The V gene is TRBV24-1, the J gene TRBJ1-1; 9 bases map to TRBD1. In DNA, the CDR3 is TGTGCCACCAGTGGACGGGACAGGGTTACCGGGACTGAAGCTTTCTTT. Translating it yields CATSGRDRVTGTEAFF.